This T cell receptor beta chain is drawn from a study of cytomegalovirus exposure and HLA in healthy donors (dated by TCRdb to 2015 to 2018). About the full investigation: According to an earlier analysis of a few hundred of the donors, some 170 million T cells yielded 117 million unique TCR beta sequences and 250 to 350 Gb of sequence data. Among about 410 genotyped donors of the cohort, an average of approximately 240,000 unique TCR beta nucleotide sequences was sequenced per donor, of which 15% to 20% were non-productive. Four to six DR-DQ haplotypes were handled as single units for association and clustering, since linkage in the cohort was strong. To predict cytomegalovirus infection status, the study combined high-throughput TCR immunosequencing, statistical association of individual TCRs with disease status, and machine learning. To decide whether each TCR beta V gene segment behaved as functional or pseudogenic, an earlier analysis of 587 of the donors relied on high-throughput TCR beta sequencing. HLA typing included class I and class II loci at four-digit resolution. The number of typed donors differed by locus: roughly 620-640 for A, B, C, DRB1 and DQB1; some 500 for DQA1; 606 for DPA1; and 450 to 480 for DPB1. Using immunosequencing, the study profiled T cell repertoires from about 650 subjects and related those repertoires to cytomegalovirus serostatus. An early release that covered 500 to 800 HLA-typed donors contained around 330 gigabases of sequencing data and tens of millions of unique TCR sequences. In the later analysis, no new phenotypic data were used to find candidate immune exposures; instead, reliance was placed on TCR beta sequences and their occurrence across donors. Donor age, sex, ethnicity and CMV serostatus were compiled together with the repertoire data. A later analysis re-analyzed previously published TCR beta repertoires from roughly 690 donors and added high-resolution HLA genotyping to study TCR occurrence patterns. All discovery cohort repertoires had been generated using a single sequencing platform. A later genetic analysis took genome-wide SNP genotypes for about 55% of the 666 donors and used that subset as a discovery cohort. The study aimed to test whether signatures of past pathogen exposure could be identified by cataloging public T cell receptors. Of the roughly 400 genotyped donors, over 80% were placed in the genetic ancestry cluster associated with self-reported Caucasian donors. In addition to the first cohort of 666 subjects, a separate validation cohort of 120 different subjects was used.

The CDR3 measures 13 amino acids from cysteine to phenylalanine. The entry retains the CDR3 DNA only, 39 bases that are in frame from base 1. Sequences MDHEN (CDR1) and SYDVKM (CDR2) are obtained from the germline V gene. V drops 6 bases and J drops 15 bases, leaving 20 bases in between. About this clone itself: Its antigen target is currently unknown. Base-call qualities are not available, and no considerably larger clone is one nucleotide away.

The library was built by means of the immunoSEQ multiplex PCR assay. For the multiplex PCR, a mixture combining 60 forward primers for TCR Vbeta segments and 13 reverse primers for TCR Jbeta segments was used. The CDR3 region of rearranged TCR beta genes was amplified from genomic DNA by a multiplex PCR assay. The amplified TCR beta libraries were sequenced on the Illumina HiSeq System as 87-base-pair reads. Per the authors' processing: A later analysis counted approximately 84 million unique TCR beta chains across the 600 to 850 repertoires, and some 11 million of these chains were shared by at least two donors. A nearest-neighbor algorithm error-corrected the raw reads and collapsed the reads into unique sequences, merging closely related sequences to remove PCR and sequencing errors. Alignment of CDR3 sequences to IMGT reference sequences was used to assign V, D and J gene segments. For a sequence to be retained, a match of at least six nucleotides was required to both a V gene segment and a J gene segment. Rearrangements were classified as productive when the CDR3 lacked stop codons and remained in frame with V and J, and all other rearrangements were classified as non-productive. Following IMGT convention, CDR3 was defined as the stretch from the second conserved V-encoded cysteine to the conserved J-encoded phenylalanine. Sequences without an unambiguous match to a single V gene segment were excluded from the earlier analysis of over 500 of the donors. An earlier analysis of a few hundred of the donors called V segments functional above 56.7% productive rearrangements and segregating when the between-donor standard deviation exceeded 5%. To diagnose cytomegalovirus status from the catalog of TCR beta chain sequences, a statistical classification framework was built. V and J gene assignment, in a later analysis, came from comparing TCR nucleotide sequences with IMGT/GENE-DB human TR gene sequences. In a later analysis, CDR3 sequences and most-parsimonious VDJ recombination scenarios were assigned using the TCRdist pipeline. In a later analysis, each TCR beta chain was defined by its CDR3 amino acid sequence together with its V-gene family, and reads lacking a unique V-gene family were excluded. To address suspected cross-contamination and a sequencing artifact, a later analysis removed 450 to 700 highly shared, low-generation-probability nucleotide sequences. For each public chain, a later analysis derived a clonal expansion index from normalized ranks of inferred template counts within each repertoire. A later analysis computed generation probabilities with a VDJ recombination model fitted to out-of-frame rearrangements, and checked the results against IGoR. A later analysis scored TCR-TCR, TCR-HLA and TCR-CMV co-occurrence with hypergeometric tests, applying a repertoire-size bias correction to TCR pairs. To estimate false discovery rates, a later analysis permuted the HLA or CMV assignments 20 times. In a later analysis, co-occurring TCRs were grouped using DBSCAN, with TCRdist sequence similarity added in when clustering inside HLA-allele-positive subsets. Repertoires with fewer than 30,000 or more than 120,000 public chains were left out of co-occurrence clustering, as were about five repertoires with anomalous nucleotide sharing. What TCRdb holds here is the immuneACCESS table cut down to in-frame rearrangements. Part of the clones is not present; checked against another copy, under half of the missing clones reflect an unresolved V gene, and the others are unexplained. That table furnishes V, J and clone size, whereas the DNA furnished D and trimming. The sample yields about 94,000 clones; 81% were counted once. The ten largest make up 10% of the sample.

Summary of the overall study and its limitations: Correlated functional status among segregating V segments might reflect linkage disequilibrium, but an unknown experimental factor could not be ruled out. Cytomegalovirus status was reported to be diagnosed by the classifier with high specificity and sensitivity in both the original and validation cohorts. Assigning TCR associations to individual alleles was difficult when HLA alleles, especially DR and DQ, strongly co-occurred. In vitro tests confirmed that a few of the cytomegalovirus-associated TCR beta chains recognize cytomegalovirus antigens. According to a later analysis, most CMV-associated TCR beta chains appeared to be HLA-restricted, and the HLA associations seemed to be driven largely by CMV exposure. According to a later analysis, parvovirus B19, influenza, CMV and Epstein-Barr virus appeared linked to several top co-occurrence clusters. In a later analysis, TCR association rates were found to vary across HLA loci, with the most associated TCRs seen for DRB1 alleles and the fewest for HLA-C alleles. Because HLA typing was unavailable for some donors at each locus, only the typed subset was used in association tests. A further reported finding was that TCR beta sequences accurately predicted the HLA-A and HLA-B alleles for most subjects in the first cohort. The only immune exposure information available for the cohort was CMV serostatus. Sequencing depth was assumed to be roughly uniform across donors in the presence/absence analyses, though that assumption may not hold. An earlier analysis of approximately 540 of the donors showed that most TCR beta V segments appeared in productive rearrangements either about 87% or about 30% of the time, which broadly matched IMGT annotations. The earlier analysis of about 600 of the donors excluded roughly 17 rarely observed V segments, including chromosome 9 orphons, because counts were too low. In this cohort, only TCR beta chains were sequenced, and detectable features were limited by the absence of alpha or paired-chain data. Some IMGT-functional V segments, including TRBV6-2 and TRBV6-3, could not be distinguished by the 87-base-pair reads and were therefore excluded. A cluster of highly shared sequence variants was judged likely to represent a technical artifact of the sequencing pipeline. In a later genetic analysis, a missense DCLRE1C variant was associated with V-gene and J-gene trimming of TCR beta chains, and the association was replicated in an independent cohort. According to a later genetic analysis, donors in an Asian-associated ancestry cluster had fewer N-insertions in productive TCRs than the approximately 650-donor mean. The study listed 150 to 200 TCR beta chains as associated with cytomegalovirus. In a later analysis, HLA-associated TCR beta chains were found to be more clonally expanded and to have lower generation probabilities than equally common non-associated chains. A later analysis associated about 17,000 TCR beta sequences with specific HLA alleles at a false discovery rate of 0.05. Across donors, most TCR sequences were observed very rarely, whereas some public TCRs were present in many individuals. According to the authors, the approach could potentially be generalized to other disease states and immunological phenotypes.

The cohort comprised some 700 healthy bone marrow donors. At the time of sampling, every cohort member was nominally healthy, though immune exposures that went unrecorded were likely present. CMV serostatus was recorded as positive for almost 300 and negative for about 55% of the 666 cohort members, whereas no CMV serostatus was recorded for the donor in question. Each donor provided a peripheral blood sample, and peripheral blood mononuclear cells were used for TCR beta sequencing. Genomic DNA was extracted from the blood cell samples with the Qiagen DNeasy Blood Extraction Kit. The chain joins TRBV28 to TRBJ1-4; TRBD1 is a possible D gene, resting on 5 matching bases. The sequencing input was PBMCs. The sequence derives from a human donor in good health. The encoded CDR3 is CASSTTPTPGMFF. The DNA sequence follows: TGTGCCAGCAGCACTACCCCGACACCAGGGATGTTTTTT.